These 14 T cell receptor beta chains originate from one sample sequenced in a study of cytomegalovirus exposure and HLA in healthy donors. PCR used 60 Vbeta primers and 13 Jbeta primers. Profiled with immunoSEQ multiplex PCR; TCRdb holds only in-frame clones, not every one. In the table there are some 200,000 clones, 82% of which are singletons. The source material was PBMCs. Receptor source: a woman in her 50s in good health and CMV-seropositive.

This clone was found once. In DNA, the CDR3 is TGTGCCAGCAGCTTAGGTCGGCAGGGGGCATCTGAAGCTTTCTTT. Translated, it gives CASSLGRQGASEAFF. The rearrangement joins TRBV11-1 to TRBJ1-1; 8 bases are a match to TRBD1. Germline assignment: CDR1 SGHAT and CDR2 FQDESV (reference sequence). The CDR3 spans 15 residues. J was trimmed by 6 bases and V by 1 base; bases with no gene match: 7. The full variable domain, with the rest looked up from reference TRBV11-1 and TRBJ1-1, is EAEVAQSPRYKITEKSQAVAFWCDPISGHATLYWYRQILGQGPELLVQFQDESVVDDSQLPKDRFSAERLKGVDSTLKIQPAELGDSAMYLCASSLGRQGASEAFFGQGTRLTVV.

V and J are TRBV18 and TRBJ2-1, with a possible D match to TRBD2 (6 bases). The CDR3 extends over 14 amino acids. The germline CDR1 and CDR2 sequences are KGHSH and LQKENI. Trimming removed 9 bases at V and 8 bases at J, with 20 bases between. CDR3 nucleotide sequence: TGTGCCAGTCGAAATACGGGGGATTCAGATGAGCAGTTCTTC. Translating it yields CASRNTGDSDEQFF.

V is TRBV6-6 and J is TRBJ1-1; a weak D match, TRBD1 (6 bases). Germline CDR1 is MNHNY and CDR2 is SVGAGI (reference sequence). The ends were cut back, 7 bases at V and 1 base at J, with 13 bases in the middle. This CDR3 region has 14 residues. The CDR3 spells CASTLQGRNTEAFF. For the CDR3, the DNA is TGTGCCAGCACTCTACAGGGCCGGAACACTGAAGCTTTCTTT.

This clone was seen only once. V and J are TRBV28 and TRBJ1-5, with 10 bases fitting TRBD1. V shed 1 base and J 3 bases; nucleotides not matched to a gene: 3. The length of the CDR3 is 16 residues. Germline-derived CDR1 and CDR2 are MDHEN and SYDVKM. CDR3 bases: TGTGCCAGCAGTTTATTAGGGACAGGGGCCAATCAGCCCCAGCATTTT. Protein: CASSLLGTGANQPQHF. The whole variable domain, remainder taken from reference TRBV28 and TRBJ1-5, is DVKVTQSSRYLVKRTGEKVFLECVQDMDHENMFWYRQDPGLGLRLIYFSYDVKMKEKGDIPEGYSVSREKKERFSLILESASTNQTSMYLCASSLLGTGANQPQHFGDGTRLSIL.

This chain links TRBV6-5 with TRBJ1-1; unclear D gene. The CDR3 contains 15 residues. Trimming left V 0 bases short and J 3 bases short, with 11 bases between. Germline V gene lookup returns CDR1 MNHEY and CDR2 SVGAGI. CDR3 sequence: CASSYSIGEDTEAFF. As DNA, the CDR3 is TGTGCCAGCAGTTACTCGATTGGGGAGGACACTGAAGCTTTCTTT.

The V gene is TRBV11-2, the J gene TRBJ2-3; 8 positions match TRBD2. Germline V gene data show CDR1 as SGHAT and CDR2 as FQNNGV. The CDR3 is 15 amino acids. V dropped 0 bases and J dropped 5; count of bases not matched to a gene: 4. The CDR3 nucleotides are TGTGCCAGCAGCTTAGATGGGGCGGGGGGAGATACGCAGTATTTT. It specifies CASSLDGAGGDTQYF.

CDR3 nucleotide sequence: TGTGCCAGCAGGGACAGGGGGCAAACCTACGAGCAGTACTTC. Translation gives CASRDRGQTYEQYF. The chain joins TRBV6-1 to TRBJ2-7; TRBD1 agrees at 11 bases. Germline values: CDR1 MNHNS, CDR2 SASEGT. The CDR3 runs to 14 residues. Trimming removed 6 bases from V and 2 bases from J; junction bases left unmatched: 3.

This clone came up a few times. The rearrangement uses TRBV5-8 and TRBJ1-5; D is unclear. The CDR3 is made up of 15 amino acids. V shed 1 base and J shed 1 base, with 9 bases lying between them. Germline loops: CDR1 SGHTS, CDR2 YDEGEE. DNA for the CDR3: TGTGCCAGCAGCTTGTACAGTAGAAGCAATCAGCCCCAGCATTTT. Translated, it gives CASSLYSRSNQPQHF.

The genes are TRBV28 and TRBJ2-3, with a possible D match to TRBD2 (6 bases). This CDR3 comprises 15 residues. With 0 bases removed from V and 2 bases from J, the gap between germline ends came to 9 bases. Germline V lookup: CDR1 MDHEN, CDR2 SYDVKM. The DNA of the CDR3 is TGTGCCAGCAGTTTATGGCGGGGAAACACAGATACGCAGTATTTT. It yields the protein CASSLWRGNTDTQYF.

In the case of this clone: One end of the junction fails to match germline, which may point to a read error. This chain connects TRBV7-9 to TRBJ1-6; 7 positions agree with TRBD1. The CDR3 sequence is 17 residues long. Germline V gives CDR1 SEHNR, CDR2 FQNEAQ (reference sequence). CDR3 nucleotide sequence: TGTTCCAGCAGCGCCGGGACAGTGAGCTCCTATAATTCACCCCTCCACTTT. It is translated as CSSSAGTVSSYNSPLHF.

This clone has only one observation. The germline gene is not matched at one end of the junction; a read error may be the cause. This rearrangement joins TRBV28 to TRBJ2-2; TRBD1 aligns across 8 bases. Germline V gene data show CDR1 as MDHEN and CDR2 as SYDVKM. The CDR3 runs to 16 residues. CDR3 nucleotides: TGTGCCAGTAGTTTAAAGGGGACAGGGAACACCGGGGAGCTGTTTTTT. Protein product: CASSLKGTGNTGELFF.

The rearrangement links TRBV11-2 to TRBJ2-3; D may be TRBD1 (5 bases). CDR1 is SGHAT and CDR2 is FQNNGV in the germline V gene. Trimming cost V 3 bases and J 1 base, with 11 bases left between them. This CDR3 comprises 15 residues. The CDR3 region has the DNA TGTGCCAGCAGCTTGACAGCGTTCGGCACAGATACGCAGTATTTT. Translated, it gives CASSLTAFGTDTQYF. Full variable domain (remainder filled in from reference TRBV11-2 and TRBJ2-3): EAGVAQSPRYKIIEKRQSVAFWCNPISGHATLYWYQQILGQGPKLLIQFQNNGVVDDSQLPKDRFSAERLKGVDSTLKIQPAKLEDSAVYLCASSLTAFGTDTQYFGPGTRLTVL.

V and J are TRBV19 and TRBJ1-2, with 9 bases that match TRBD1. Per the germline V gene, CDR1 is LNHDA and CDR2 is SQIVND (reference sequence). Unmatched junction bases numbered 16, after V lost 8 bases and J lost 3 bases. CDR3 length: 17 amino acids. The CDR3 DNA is TGTGCCAGTCACTCGGGTCCGGGACAGGGAAGGGACTATGGCTACACCTTC. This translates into CASHSGPGQGRDYGYTF.

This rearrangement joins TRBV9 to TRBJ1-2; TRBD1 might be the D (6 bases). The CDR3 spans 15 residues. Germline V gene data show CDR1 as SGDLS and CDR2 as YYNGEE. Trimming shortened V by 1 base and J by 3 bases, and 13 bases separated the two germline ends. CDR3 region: CASSVFGDTHYGYTF. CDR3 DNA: TGTGCCAGCAGCGTATTCGGGGACACCCACTATGGCTACACCTTC.